Following are 13 T cell receptor beta chains from one sample sequenced in a study of shared clonotypes between healthy human individuals. The method was immunoSEQ multiplex PCR; TCRdb's version includes in-frame clones alone and lacks a portion of them. This table holds roughly 500,000 clones, 81% found once. The sequenced material came from PBMCs. Receptors were obtained from a woman aged 40 to 50 in good health. Some clones in this sample may be carry-over from other donors' samples.

The rearrangement links TRBV11-2 to TRBJ2-3; TRBD2 matches at 12 bases. V lost 6 bases and J lost 4; bases outside the gene matches: 5. The length of the CDR3 is 15 residues. The germline V gene encodes CDR1 SGHAT and CDR2 FQNNGV. The CDR3 DNA is TGTGCCAGCAGACGCCTAGCGGGAGGGGCAGATACGCAGTATTTT. It specifies CASRRLAGGADTQYF. The whole variable domain, remainder taken from reference TRBV11-2 and TRBJ2-3, is EAGVAQSPRYKIIEKRQSVAFWCNPISGHATLYWYQQILGQGPKLLIQFQNNGVVDDSQLPKDRFSAERLKGVDSTLKIQPAKLEDSAVYLCASRRLAGGADTQYFGPGTRLTVL.

As for this clone: A read error may produce the germline difference seen at one junction end. This sample also contains other DNA sequences that code for the same CDR3. V gene TRBV6-1 combines with J gene TRBJ2-7; D is uncertain. Germline V gene data show CDR1 as MNHNS and CDR2 as SASEGT. CDR3 size: 11 residues. CDR3 region: CASREAYEQYF. Here the CDR3 DNA reads TGTGCCAGCAGGGAAGCCTACGAGCAGTACTTC.

This clone has only one observation. The rearrangement joins TRBV27 to TRBJ1-6; D ambiguous. Germline loops: CDR1 MNHEY, CDR2 SMNVEV (reference sequence). CDR3 length equals 14 residues. The V end was cut by 3 bases, the J end by 5 bases, with 8 bases between. CDR3 sequence reads: CASSFFGNNSPLHF. The CDR3 coding sequence is TGTGCCAGCAGTTTTTTTGGAAATAATTCACCCCTCCACTTT.

On this clone: The sample has other DNA sequences that encode this CDR3 too. The rearrangement links TRBV28 to TRBJ2-7, with TRBD2 identical over 7 bases. The CDR3 is 13 amino acids. Looked up from germline, CDR1 is MDHEN and CDR2 is SYDVKM. The V and J ends lost 3 bases and 3 bases, in that order; junction bases with no gene match: 2. CDR3 nucleotide sequence: TGTGCCAGCAGTTTGGGGGGGAGCTACGAGCAGTACTTC. This gives the protein CASSLGGSYEQYF.

J is TRBJ1-2 and V is TRBV6-6, with D possibly being TRBD1 (6 bases). V was pared by 5 bases and J by 0 bases, with 13 bases between. The CDR3 loop spans 15 amino acids. Germline lookup yields CDR1 MNHNY and CDR2 SVGAGI (reference sequence). CDR3 DNA sequence: TGTGCCAGCAGTGATCTGGCAGGGGCTAACTATGGCTACACCTTC. This codes for CASSDLAGANYGYTF.

The rearrangement joins TRBV10-3 to TRBJ2-7; a possible D gene is TRBD2 (6 bases). With 6 bases removed from V and 3 bases from J, the gap between germline ends came to 12 bases. The germline CDR1 and CDR2 sequences are ENHRY and SYGVKD. The CDR3 runs 13 residues. Written as DNA, the CDR3 is TGTGCCATCAGCCCCGGGACTTTCTACGAGCAGTACTTC. Translated, it gives CAISPGTFYEQYF.

The chain recombines TRBV29-1 with TRBJ1-2; no reliable D call. V was trimmed by 0 bases and J by 1 base, leaving 6 bases between them. The CDR3 contains 13 residues. The germline CDR1 and CDR2 sequences are SQVTM and ANQGSEA. CDR3 sequence (DNA): TGCAGCGTTGAAGAATCCATTAACTATGGCTACACCTTC. It encodes CSVEESINYGYTF. Looking up the rest from reference TRBV29-1 and TRBJ1-2 gives the full variable domain: SAVISQKPSRDICQRGTSLTIQCQVDSQVTMMFWYRQQPGQSLTLIATANQGSEATYESGFVIDKFPISRPNLTFSTLTVSNMSPEDSSIYLCSVEESINYGYTFGSGTRLTVV.

About this clone: Possible read error: a much larger clone is one base away. This sequence joins TRBV28 and TRBJ2-7; D is perhaps TRBD1 (6 bases). Deletions cut 7 bases from V and 1 base from J, with 20 bases between. The germline gives CDR1 MDHEN, CDR2 SYDVKM. The CDR3 totals 16 residues. The CDR3 sequence is CASKPPWGQESYEQYF. The CDR3 DNA is TGTGCCAGCAAACCCCCTTGGGGGCAGGAATCCTACGAGCAGTACTTC.

The rearrangement joins TRBV12-2 to TRBJ2-1. TRBV12-2 is recorded as a pseudogene. This CDR3 has 16 residues. In DNA form, the CDR3 reads TGTGCAAGTCGCTCGCTAACTAGGGGGGTACACAATGAGCAGTTCTTC. Amino acid sequence: CASRSLTRGVHNEQFF.

A word on this clone: Only one base separates this from a far larger clonotype, so it likely reflects a read error. The CDR3 DNA reads TGCGCCAGCAGCCAGCCGGGACAGGTAGACTATGGCTACACCTTC. It is translated as CASSQPGQVDYGYTF. The chain joins TRBV4-1 to TRBJ1-2; 8 bases fit TRBD1. The germline gives CDR1 MGHRA, CDR2 YSYEKL. The CDR3 consists of 15 residues. The V and J ends lost 3 bases and 3 bases, in that order; junction bases with no gene match: 6.

V gene TRBV13 combines with J gene TRBJ2-3, with a possible D match to TRBD1 (6 bases). Trimming stripped 0 bases from V and 4 bases from J, with 11 bases between. The CDR3 runs 15 residues. Germline CDR1 is PRHDT and CDR2 is FYEKMQ (reference sequence). CDR3 residues: CASSLGTGSSDTQYF. In DNA form, the CDR3 reads TGTGCCAGCAGCTTAGGGACAGGCTCATCAGATACGCAGTATTTT.

The chain has TRBV6-5 and TRBJ1-5; TRBD1 is a possible D gene (5 bases). Trimming took off 6 bases at V and 7 bases at J, with 10 bases between the two ends. The CDR3 covers 12 residues. Germline CDR1 reads MNHEY; CDR2 reads SVGAGI. The CDR3 DNA reads TGTGCCAGCAGGGGGTGGGGGCAGCCCCAGCATTTT. Translating gives CASRGWGQPQHF.

The chain couples TRBV2 to TRBJ2-3; D may be TRBD1 (7 bases). The V end was cut by 8 bases, the J end by 4 bases, with 19 bases between. The germline V gene encodes CDR1 SNHLY and CDR2 FYNNEI. The CDR3 runs 15 residues. For the CDR3, the DNA is TGTGCCAGCCGAAGGAGACAGGGCGGGGCAGATACGCAGTATTTT. Amino acid sequence: CASRRRQGGADTQYF. Together with reference TRBV2 and TRBJ2-3, the CDR3 gives the full variable domain: EPEVTQTPSHQVTQMGQEVILRCVPISNHLYFYWYRQILGQKVEFLVSFYNNEISEKSEIFDDQFSVERPDGSNFTLKIRSTKLEDSAMYFCASRRRQGGADTQYFGPGTRLTVL.